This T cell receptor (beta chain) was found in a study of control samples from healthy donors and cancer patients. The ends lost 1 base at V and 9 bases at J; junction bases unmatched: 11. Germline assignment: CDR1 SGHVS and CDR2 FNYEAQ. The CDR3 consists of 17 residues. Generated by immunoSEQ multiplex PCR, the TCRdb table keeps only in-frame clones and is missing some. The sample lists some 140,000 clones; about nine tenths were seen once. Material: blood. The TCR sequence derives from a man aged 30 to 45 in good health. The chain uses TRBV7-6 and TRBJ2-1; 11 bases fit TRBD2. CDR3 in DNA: TGTGCCAGCAGCTTAGAGAGACTAGCGGGATTCGAAGTTGAGCAGTTCTTC. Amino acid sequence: CASSLERLAGFEVEQFF.